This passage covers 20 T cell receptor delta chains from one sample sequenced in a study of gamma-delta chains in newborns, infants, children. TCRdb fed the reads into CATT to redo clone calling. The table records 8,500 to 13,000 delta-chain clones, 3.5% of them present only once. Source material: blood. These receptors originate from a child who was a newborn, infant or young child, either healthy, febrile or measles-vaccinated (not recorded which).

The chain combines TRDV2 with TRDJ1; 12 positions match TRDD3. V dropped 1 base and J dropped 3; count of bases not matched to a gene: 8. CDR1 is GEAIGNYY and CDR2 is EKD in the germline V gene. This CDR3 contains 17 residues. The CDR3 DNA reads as TGTGCCTGTGACACTTTATCTGGGGGATACGCCGCCGATAAACTCATCTTT. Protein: CACDTLSGGYAADKLIF.

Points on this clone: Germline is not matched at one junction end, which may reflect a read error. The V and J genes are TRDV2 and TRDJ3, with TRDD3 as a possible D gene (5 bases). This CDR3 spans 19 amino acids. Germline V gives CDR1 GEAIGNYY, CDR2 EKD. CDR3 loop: CACDTWVSESSWDTRQMFF. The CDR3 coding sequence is TGTGCCTGTGACACCTGGGTTTCAGAGAGCTCCTGGGACACCCGACAGATGTTCTTC.

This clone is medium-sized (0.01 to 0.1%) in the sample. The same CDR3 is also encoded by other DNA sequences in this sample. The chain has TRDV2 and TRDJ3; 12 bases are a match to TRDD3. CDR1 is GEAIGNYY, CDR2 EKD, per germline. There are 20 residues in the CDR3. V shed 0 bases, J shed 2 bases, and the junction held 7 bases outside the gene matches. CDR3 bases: TGTGCCTGTGACACCGTACTGGGGGATACAAGCGCCTGGGACACCCGACAGATGTTTTTC. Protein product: CACDTVLGDTSAWDTRQMFF.

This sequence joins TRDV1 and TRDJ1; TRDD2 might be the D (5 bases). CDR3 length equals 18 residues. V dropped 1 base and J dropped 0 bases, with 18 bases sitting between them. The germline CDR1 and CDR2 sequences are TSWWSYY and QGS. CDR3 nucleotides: TGTGCTCTTGGGGAACCCAACCTCTTCCCTCTGAACACCGATAAACTCATCTTT. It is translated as CALGEPNLFPLNTDKLIF.

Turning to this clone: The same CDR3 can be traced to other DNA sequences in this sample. The CDR3, as DNA: TGTGCTCTTGGGGAACGGACTTTCTACGTGGAGGGGATGAGTAGGACAGCACAACTCTTCTTT. This encodes CALGERTFYVEGMSRTAQLFF. The chain combines TRDV1 with TRDJ2; D may be TRDD3 (6 bases). The V end lost 1 base, the J end lost 4 bases, and 28 bases lay between the germline ends. The CDR3 contains 21 residues. Germline values: CDR1 TSWWSYY, CDR2 QGS.

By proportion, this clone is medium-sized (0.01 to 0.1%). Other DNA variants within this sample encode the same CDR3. CDR3 in amino acids: CACDTVGDLTAQLFF. CDR3 DNA sequence: TGTGCCTGTGACACCGTGGGGGATTTGACAGCACAACTCTTCTTT. The chain combines TRDV2 with TRDJ2, with 7 bases matching TRDD3. The V gene end was trimmed by 0 bases and the J gene end by 1 base; junction bases not matched to a gene: 1. CDR1 and CDR2 from the germline V gene are GEAIGNYY and EKD. The length of the CDR3 is 15 residues.

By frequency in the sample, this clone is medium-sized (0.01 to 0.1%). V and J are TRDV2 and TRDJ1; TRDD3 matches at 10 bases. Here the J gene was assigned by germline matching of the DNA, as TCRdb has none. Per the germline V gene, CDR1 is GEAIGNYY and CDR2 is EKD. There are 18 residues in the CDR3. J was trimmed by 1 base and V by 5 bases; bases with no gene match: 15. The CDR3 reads CACVPLRGGGIRTDKLIF. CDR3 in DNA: TGTGCCTGTGTCCCCCTTCGCGGCGGGGGGATACGCACCGATAAACTCATCTTT.

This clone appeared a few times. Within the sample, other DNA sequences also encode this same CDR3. DNA of the CDR3: TGTGCTCTTGGAACGTGGGGAATAGTCCTTCCTATCCAATTAAGGCACTTCACCGATAAACTCATCTTT. Translated: CALGTWGIVLPIQLRHFTDKLIF. The chain couples TRDV1 to TRDJ1; TRDD2 matches 8 bases. CDR3 size: 23 residues. Germline V CDR1 and CDR2: TSWWSYY, QGS. V shed 6 bases, J shed 1 base, and the junction held 31 bases outside the gene matches.

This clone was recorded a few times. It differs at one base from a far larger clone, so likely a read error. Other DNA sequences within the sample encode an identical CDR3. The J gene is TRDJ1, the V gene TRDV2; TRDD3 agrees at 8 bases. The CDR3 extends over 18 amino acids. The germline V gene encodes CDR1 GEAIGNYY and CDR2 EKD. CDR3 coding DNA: TGTGCCTGCGACACGGTGGGGACTGGGGGGTACTCCACCGATAAACTCATCTTT. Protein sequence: CACDTVGTGGYSTDKLIF.

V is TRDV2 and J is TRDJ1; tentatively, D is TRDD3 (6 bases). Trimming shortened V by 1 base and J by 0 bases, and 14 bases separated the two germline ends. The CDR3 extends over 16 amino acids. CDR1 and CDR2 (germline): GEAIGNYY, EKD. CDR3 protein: CACDTIGGSNTDKLIF. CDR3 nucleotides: TGTGCCTGTGACACTATTGGGGGTTCCAACACCGATAAACTCATCTTT.

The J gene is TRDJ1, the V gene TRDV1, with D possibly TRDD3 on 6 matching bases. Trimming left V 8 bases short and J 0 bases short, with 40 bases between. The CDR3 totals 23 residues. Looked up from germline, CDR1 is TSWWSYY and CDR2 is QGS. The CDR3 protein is CALRGAHVSYLGPTGGYTDKLIF. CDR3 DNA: TGTGCTCTTCGCGGGGCCCACGTTTCATATCTGGGGCCGACGGGAGGGTACACCGATAAACTCATCTTT.

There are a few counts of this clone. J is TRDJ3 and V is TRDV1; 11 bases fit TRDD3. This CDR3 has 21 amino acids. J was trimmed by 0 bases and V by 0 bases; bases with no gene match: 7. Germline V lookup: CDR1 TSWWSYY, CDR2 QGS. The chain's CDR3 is CALGELPLLGDNSWDTRQMFF. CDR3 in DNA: TGTGCTCTTGGGGAACTTCCTCTACTGGGGGATAACTCCTGGGACACCCGACAGATGTTTTTC.

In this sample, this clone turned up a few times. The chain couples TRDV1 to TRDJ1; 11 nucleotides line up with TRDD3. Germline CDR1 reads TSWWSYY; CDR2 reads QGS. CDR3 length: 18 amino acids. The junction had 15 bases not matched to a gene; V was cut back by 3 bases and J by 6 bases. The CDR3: CALGDPGPPWGIRYKLIF. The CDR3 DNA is TGTGCTCTTGGGGACCCAGGCCCCCCGTGGGGGATACGTTATAAACTCATCTTT.

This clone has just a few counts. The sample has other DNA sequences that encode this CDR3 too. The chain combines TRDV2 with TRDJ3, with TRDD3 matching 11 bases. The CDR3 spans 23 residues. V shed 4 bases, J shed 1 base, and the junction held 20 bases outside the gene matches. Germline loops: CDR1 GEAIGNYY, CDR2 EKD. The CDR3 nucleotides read TGTGCCTGTGATCCAAGCGTTCTGGGGGATACACCGACAGATTCCTGGGACACCCGACAGATGTTTTTC. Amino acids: CACDPSVLGDTPTDSWDTRQMFF.

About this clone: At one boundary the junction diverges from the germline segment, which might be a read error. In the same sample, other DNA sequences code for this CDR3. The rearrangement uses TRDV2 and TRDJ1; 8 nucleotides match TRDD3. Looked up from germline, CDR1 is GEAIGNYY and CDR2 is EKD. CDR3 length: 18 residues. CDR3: CACDTPYWGWRYTDKLIF. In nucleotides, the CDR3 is TGTGCCTGTGACACCCCGTACTGGGGGTGGCGGTACACCGATAAACTCATATTT.

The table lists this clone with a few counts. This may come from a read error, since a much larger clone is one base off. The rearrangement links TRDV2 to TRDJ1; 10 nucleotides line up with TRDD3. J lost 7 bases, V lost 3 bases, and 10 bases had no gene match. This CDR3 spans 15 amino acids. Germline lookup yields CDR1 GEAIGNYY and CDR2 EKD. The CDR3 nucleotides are TGTGCCTGTGACCAACTGGGGGATGGGAGCGGTAAACTCATCTTT. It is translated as CACDQLGDGSGKLIF.

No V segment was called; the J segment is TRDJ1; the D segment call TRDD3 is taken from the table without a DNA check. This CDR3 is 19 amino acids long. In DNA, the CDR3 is TGTGCTCTTGGGGCAAACAGGGTACGACTGGGGATACACCCCGATAAACTCATCTTT. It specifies CALGANRVRLGIHPDKLIF.

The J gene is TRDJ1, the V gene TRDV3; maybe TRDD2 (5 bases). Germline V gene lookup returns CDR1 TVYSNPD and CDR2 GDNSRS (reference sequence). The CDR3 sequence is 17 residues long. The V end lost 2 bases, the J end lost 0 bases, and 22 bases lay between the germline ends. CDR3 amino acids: CAFPPSLRGLYTDKLIF. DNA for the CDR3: TGTGCCTTTCCCCCATCCCTACGGGGTCTTTACACCGATAAACTCATCTTT.

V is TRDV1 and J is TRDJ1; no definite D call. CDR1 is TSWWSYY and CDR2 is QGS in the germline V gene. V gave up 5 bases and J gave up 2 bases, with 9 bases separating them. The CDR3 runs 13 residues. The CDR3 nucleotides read TGTGCTCTTGGGTTGGCCATGACCGATAAACTCATCTTT. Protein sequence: CALGLAMTDKLIF.

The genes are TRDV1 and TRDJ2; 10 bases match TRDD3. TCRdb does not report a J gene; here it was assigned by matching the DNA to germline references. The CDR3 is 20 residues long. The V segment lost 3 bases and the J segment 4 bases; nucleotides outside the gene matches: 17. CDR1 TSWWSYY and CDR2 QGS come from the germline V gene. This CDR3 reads CALGDLLTYWGIGGTAQLFF. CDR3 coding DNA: TGTGCTCTTGGGGATCTCCTTACCTACTGGGGGATTGGCGGGACAGCACAACTCTTCTTT.